The entry below describes one T cell receptor beta chain. This sample stems from a study of T cells in Graves' hyperthyroidism and ophthalmopathy. Authors of the study amplified TCR beta CDR3 regions from RNA transcripts. Researchers ran a first-round RT-PCR on the TCR CDR3 using the HTBI primer set. TCRdb reprocessed the multiplex PCR reads with MiXCR, giving one entry per CDR3 protein. This table has around 500,000 distinct CDR3 sequences, 22% appearing once. V dropped 1 base and J dropped 8 bases, with 6 bases sitting between them. The CDR3 contains 13 residues. Germline V gives CDR1 MNHNS, CDR2 SASEGT.

The sequence came from a woman between 65 and 79 years old with Graves' ophthalmopathy. Sequences were obtained from blood. The chain carries TRBV6-1 and TRBJ1-6; D not resolved. The CDR3 nucleotides read TGTGCCAGCAGTGAAGAGGGCTATTCACCCCTCCACTTT. Translating it yields CASSEEGYSPLHF.